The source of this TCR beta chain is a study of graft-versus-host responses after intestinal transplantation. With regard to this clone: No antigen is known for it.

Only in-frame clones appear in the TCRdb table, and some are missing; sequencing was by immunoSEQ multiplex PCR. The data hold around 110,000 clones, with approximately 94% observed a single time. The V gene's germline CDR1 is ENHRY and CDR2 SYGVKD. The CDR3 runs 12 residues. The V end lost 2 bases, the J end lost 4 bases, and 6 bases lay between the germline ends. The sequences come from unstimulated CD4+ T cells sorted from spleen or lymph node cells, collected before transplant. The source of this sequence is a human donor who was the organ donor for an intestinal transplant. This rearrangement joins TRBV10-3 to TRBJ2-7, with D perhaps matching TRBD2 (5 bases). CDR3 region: CAISETGYEQYF. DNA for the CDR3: TGTGCCATCAGTGAGACGGGGTACGAGCAGTACTTC.